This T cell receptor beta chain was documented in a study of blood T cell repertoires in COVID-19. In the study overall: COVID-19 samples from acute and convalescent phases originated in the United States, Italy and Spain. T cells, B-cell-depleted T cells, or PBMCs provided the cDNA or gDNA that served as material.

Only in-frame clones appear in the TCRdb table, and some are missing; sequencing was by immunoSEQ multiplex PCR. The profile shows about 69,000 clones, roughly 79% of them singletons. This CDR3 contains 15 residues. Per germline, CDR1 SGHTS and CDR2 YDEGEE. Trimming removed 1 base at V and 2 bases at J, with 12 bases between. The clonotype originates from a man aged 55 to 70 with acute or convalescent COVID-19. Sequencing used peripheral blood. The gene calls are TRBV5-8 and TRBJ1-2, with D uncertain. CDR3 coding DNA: TGTGCCAGCAGCTTGTATACGGCAGGAAACTATGGCTACACCTTC. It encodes CASSLYTAGNYGYTF.